This TCR beta chain emerged from a study of prognosis after radiotherapy for stage I lung cancer. Study-level information: Considered medically inoperable were all of the patients with non-small cell lung cancer. Enrolled patients (approximately 13 men, more than 5 women) had a median age of about 74 years and an age range of about 53 to 95 years. The study gave no patient concurrent therapy with stereotactic body radiotherapy.

This clonotype was seen ten or more times. Multiplex PCR in two rounds served to amplify TCR beta CDR3 from genomic DNA. Round-one PCR had primers specific to each TRBV and TRBJ gene. TCRdb itself ran the multiplex PCR reads through MiXCR, one entry per CDR3 protein. This sample has 30,000 or so distinct CDR3 sequences, with more than 25% found just once. CDR3 length: 16 amino acids. The ends lost 5 bases at V and 0 bases at J; junction bases unmatched: 6. Germline CDR1 reads LNHDA; CDR2 reads SQIVND (reference sequence). The TCR originated in a donor of 50 years or more with non-small cell lung cancer. Sequenced material: PBMCs, taken before or after stereotactic body radiation therapy (not recorded which). This sequence joins TRBV19 and TRBJ1-3; 8 bases agree with TRBD1. The CDR3 nucleotides read TGTGCCAGTAGTGCCCGGACAGGGCTCTCTGGAAACACCATATATTTT. It encodes CASSARTGLSGNTIYF.